The sequence of this T cell receptor (beta chain) was determined in a study of cytomegalovirus exposure and HLA in healthy donors. Vbeta (60) and Jbeta (13) primers were used in the PCR. The protocol was immunoSEQ multiplex PCR, while the TCRdb copy is restricted to in-frame clones and leaves out a portion. The profile shows about 160,000 clones, more than 80% of them singletons. With V trimmed by 7 bases and J by 5 bases, 4 bases remained unmatched. The CDR3 is 12 residues long. CDR1 and CDR2 from the germline V gene are MDHEN and SYDVKM. On this clone: Its specificity is not known.

Regarding the study as a whole: Clonal expansion, a later analysis showed, was greater in HLA-associated TCR beta chains than in equally common others. The analysis excluded some indistinguishable V segments, including TRBV6-2 and TRBV6-3.

The sample consisted of PBMCs. This chain links TRBV28 with TRBJ1-2; 7 bases map to TRBD1. This TCR derives from a woman aged 45 to 65 in good health and CMV-seronegative. The CDR3 sequence: CASTSTGYGYTF. Written as DNA, the CDR3 is TGTGCCAGCACCTCGACAGGGTATGGCTACACCTTC.